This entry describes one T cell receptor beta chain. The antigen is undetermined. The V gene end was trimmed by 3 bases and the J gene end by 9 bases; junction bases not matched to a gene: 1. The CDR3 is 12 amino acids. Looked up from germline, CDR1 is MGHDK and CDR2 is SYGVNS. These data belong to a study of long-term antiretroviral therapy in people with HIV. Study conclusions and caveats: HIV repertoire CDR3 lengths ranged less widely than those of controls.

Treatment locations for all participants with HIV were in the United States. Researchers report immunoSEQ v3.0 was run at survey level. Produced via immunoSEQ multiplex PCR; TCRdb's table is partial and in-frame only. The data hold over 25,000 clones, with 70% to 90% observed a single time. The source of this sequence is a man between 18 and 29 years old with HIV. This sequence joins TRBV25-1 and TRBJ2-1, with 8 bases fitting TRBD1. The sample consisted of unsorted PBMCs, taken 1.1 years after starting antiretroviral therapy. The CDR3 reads CASSDRGPEQFF. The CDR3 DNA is TGTGCCAGCAGTGACAGGGGGCCTGAGCAGTTCTTC.